This T cell receptor (beta chain) was captured in a study of blood T cell repertoires in COVID-19. Across the whole study: Both acute and convalescent COVID-19 samples were obtained from the United States, Italy and Spain. From T cells, B-cell-depleted T cells, or PBMCs came the material, which was cDNA or gDNA.

Authors' data handling: Using reference gene primer amplification, nucleated cell counts were estimated. The method was immunoSEQ multiplex PCR; TCRdb's version includes in-frame clones alone and lacks a portion of them. D and trimming were read from the DNA, whereas the V and J calls and clone size are those reported in that table. The table has 20,000 or so clones, about 91% seen once. CDR3 length: 15 residues. From germline, CDR1 is SGHRS and CDR2 YFSETQ. Unmatched junction bases numbered 16, after V lost 5 bases and J lost 13 bases. Sequenced sample: peripheral blood. The chain combines TRBV5-1 with TRBJ2-1; TRBD1 agrees at 9 bases. The clonotype was recovered from a woman in her seventies with active COVID-19. The CDR3 region has the DNA TGCGCCAGCAGTTTCGAACCGGGACAGGGCCCTGTACAGTTCTTC. Translating it yields CASSFEPGQGPVQFF.